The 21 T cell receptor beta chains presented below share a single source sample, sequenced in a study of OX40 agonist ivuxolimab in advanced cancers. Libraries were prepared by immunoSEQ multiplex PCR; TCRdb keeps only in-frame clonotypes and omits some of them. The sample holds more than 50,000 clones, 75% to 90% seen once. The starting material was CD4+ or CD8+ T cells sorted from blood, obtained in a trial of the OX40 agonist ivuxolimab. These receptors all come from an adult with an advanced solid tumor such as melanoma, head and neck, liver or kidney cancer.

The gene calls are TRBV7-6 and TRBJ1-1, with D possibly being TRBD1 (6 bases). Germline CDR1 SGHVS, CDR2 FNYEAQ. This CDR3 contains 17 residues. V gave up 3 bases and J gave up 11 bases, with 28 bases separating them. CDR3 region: CASSFNSRGAGKSVAFF. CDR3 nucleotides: TGTGCCAGCAGCTTTAATAGTAGGGGGGCGGGGAAGAGCGTGGCTTTCTTT.

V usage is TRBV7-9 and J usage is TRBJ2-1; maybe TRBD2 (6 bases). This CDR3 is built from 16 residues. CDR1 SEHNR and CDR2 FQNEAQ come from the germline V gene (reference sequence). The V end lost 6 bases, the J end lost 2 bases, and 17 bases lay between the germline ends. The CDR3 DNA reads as TGTGCCAGCAGTTTCGTTCCGGGACTGACCTACAATGAGCAGTTCTTC. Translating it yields CASSFVPGLTYNEQFF.

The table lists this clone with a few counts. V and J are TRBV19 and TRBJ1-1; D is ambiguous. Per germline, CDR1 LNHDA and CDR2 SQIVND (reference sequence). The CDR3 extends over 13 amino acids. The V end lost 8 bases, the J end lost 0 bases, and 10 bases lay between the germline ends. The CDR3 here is CASGVAMNTEAFF. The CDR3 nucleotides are TGTGCCAGTGGAGTCGCTATGAACACTGAAGCTTTCTTT.

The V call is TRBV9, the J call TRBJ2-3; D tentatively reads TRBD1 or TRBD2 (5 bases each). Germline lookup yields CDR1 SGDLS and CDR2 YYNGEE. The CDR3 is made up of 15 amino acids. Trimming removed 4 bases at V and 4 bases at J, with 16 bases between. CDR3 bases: TGTGCCAGCAGCCCGCGGTCTGGGGGAGCAGATACGCAGTATTTT. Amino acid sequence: CASSPRSGGADTQYF.

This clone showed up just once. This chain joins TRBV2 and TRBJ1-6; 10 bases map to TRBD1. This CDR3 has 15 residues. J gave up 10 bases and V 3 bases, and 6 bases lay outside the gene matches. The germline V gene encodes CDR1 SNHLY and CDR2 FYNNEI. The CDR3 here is CASSDRQGAESPLHF. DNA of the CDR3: TGTGCCAGCAGTGATAGACAGGGGGCGGAGTCACCCCTCCACTTT.

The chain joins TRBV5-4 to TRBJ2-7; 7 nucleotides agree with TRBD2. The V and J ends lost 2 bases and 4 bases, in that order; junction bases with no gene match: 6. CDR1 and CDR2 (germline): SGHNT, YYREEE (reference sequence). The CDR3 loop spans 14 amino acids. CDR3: CASSFSLAAYEQYF. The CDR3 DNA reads TGTGCCAGCAGCTTTTCCCTAGCGGCATACGAGCAGTACTTC.

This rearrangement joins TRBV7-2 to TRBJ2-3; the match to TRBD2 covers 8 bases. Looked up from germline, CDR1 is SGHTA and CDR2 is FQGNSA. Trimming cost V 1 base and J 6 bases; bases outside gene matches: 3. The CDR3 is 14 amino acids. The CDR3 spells CASSLVREADTQYF. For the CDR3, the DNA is TGTGCCAGCAGCTTAGTGCGGGAGGCGGATACGCAGTATTTT. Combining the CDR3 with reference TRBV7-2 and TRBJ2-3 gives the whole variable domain GAGVSQSPSNKVTEKGKDVELRCDPISGHTALYWYRQSLGQGLEFLIYFQGNSAPDKSGLPSDRFSAERTGGSVSTLTIQRTQQEDSAVYLCASSLVREADTQYFGPGTRLTVL.

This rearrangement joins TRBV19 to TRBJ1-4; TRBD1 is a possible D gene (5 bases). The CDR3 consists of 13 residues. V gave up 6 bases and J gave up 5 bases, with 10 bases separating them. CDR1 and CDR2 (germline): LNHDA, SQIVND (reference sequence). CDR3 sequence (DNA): TGTGCCAGTAGACCGGGGCGGAATGAAAAACTGTTTTTT. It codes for CASRPGRNEKLFF.

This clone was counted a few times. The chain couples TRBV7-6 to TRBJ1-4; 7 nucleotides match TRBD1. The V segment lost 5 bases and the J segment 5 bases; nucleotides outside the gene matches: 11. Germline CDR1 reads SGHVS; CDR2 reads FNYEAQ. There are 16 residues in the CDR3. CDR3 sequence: CASSPRQGWRNEKLFF. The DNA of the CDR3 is TGTGCCAGCAGCCCAAGACAGGGTTGGAGGAATGAAAAACTGTTTTTT.

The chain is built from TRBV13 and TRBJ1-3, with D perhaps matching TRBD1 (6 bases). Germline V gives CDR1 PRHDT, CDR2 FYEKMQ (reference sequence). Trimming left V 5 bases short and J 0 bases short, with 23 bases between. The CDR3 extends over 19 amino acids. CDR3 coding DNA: TGTGCCAGCAGCCCCGAGGGGGACGGCTCAACTTCCTCTGGAAACACCATATATTTT. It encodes CASSPEGDGSTSSGNTIYF.

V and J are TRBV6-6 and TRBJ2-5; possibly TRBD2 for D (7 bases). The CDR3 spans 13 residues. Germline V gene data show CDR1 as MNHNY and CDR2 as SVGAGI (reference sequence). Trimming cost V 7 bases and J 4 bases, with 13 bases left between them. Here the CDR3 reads CASIGGVGETQYF. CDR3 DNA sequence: TGTGCCAGCATAGGGGGGGTCGGAGAGACCCAGTACTTC.

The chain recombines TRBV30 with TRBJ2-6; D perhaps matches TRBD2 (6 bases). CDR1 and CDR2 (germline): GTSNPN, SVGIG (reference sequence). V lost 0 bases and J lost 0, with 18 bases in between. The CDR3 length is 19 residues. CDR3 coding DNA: TGTGCCTGGAGTGTAACCAGGGTCCTGGGACTCTCTGGGGCCAACGTCCTGACTTTC. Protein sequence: CAWSVTRVLGLSGANVLTF.

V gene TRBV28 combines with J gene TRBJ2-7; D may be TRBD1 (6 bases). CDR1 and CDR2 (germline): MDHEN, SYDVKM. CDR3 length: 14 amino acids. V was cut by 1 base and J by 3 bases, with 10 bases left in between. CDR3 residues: CASSLSGADYEQYV. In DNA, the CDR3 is TGTGCCAGCAGTTTATCAGGGGCCGACTACGAGCAGTACGTC.

This CDR3 is CASSPSNTEAFF. The CDR3 DNA reads as TGTGCCAGCAGCCCCTCGAACACTGAAGCTTTCTTT. The chain uses TRBV14 and TRBJ1-1, with unresolved D. The CDR3 spans 12 residues. Germline CDR1 SGHDN, CDR2 FVKESK. V lost 4 bases to trimming and J lost 1 base, with 4 bases between them.

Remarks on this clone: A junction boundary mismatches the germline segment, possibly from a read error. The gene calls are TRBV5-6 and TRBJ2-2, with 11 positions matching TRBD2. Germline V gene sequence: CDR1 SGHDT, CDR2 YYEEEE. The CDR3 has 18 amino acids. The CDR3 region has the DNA TGTGCCAGCAGATTGGGACTAGCGGACGTGGGTAACACCGGGGAGCTGTTTTTT. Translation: CASRLGLADVGNTGELFF.

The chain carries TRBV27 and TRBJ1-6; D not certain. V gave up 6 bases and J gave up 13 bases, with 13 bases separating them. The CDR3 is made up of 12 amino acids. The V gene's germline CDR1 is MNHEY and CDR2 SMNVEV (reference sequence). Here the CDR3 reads CASRISGSPLHF. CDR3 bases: TGTGCCAGCAGGATATCTGGGAGCCCCCTCCACTTT.

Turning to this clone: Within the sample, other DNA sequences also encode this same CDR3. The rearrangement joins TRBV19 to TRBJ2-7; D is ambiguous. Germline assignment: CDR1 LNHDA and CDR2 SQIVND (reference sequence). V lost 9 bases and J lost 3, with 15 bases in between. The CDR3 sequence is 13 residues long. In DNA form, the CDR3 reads TGTGCCAGCAGTGGCCAGGTTCTCTACGAGCAGTACGTC. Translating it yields CASSGQVLYEQYV.

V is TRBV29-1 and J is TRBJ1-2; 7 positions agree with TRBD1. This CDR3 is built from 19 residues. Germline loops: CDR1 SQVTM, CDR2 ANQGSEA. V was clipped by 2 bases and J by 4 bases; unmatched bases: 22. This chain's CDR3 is CSVELIQWGQLNPSYGYTF. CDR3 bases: TGCAGCGTTGAATTGATCCAGTGGGGACAGTTAAACCCTTCCTATGGCTACACCTTC. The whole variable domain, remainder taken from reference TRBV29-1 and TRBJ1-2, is SAVISQKPSRDICQRGTSLTIQCQVDSQVTMMFWYRQQPGQSLTLIATANQGSEATYESGFVIDKFPISRPNLTFSTLTVSNMSPEDSSIYLCSVELIQWGQLNPSYGYTFGSGTRLTVV.

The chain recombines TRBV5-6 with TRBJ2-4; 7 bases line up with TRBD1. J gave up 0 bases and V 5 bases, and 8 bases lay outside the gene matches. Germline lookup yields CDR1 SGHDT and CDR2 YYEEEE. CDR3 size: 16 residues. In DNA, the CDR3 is TGTGCCAGCAGGGGACAGTTGACGTTAGCCAAAAACATTCAGTACTTC. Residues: CASRGQLTLAKNIQYF.

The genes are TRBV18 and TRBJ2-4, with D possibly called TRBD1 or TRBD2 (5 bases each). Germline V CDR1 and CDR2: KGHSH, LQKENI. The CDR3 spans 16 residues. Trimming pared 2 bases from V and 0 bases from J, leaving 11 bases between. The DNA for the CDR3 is TGTGCCAGCTCACCAACCCCCGGGACAGCCAAAAACATTCAGTACTTC. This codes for CASSPTPGTAKNIQYF.

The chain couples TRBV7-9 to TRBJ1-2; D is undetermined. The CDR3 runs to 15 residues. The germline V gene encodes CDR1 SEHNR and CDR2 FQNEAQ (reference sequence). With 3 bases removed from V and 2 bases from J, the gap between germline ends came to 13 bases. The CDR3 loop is CASSFDVGRNYGYTF. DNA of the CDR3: TGTGCCAGCAGCTTTGACGTCGGTCGGAACTATGGCTACACCTTC.